These 4 T cell receptor beta chains were sequenced from one sample in a study of vaccination and CD4 T cells after COVID-19. For these receptors, no antigen is known. Treatment meaning: 10-day PBMC culture with coronavirus spike peptide pools or control peptides (ViraFEST assay). With the Oncomine TCR Beta short-read assay, DNA from cultured CD4+ T cells was sequenced. MiXCR, run by TCRdb on the PCR reads, gives a single entry per CDR3 protein. Of more than 7,500 distinct CDR3 sequences listed, 59% were seen once; the top ten hold more than 20%. The sequenced sample consisted of CD4+ T cells from blood, cultured in vitro. These receptors originate from a human donor who had recovered from COVID-19.

The chain recombines TRBV11-1 with TRBJ1-2, with 9 positions matching TRBD1. Germline V CDR1 and CDR2: SGHAT, FQDESV (reference sequence). CDR3 length: 12 residues. V shed 5 bases, J shed 13 bases, and the junction held 8 bases outside the gene matches. CDR3 protein: CASSHGDRAFTF. The CDR3 region has the DNA TGTGCCAGCAGCCACGGGGACAGGGCATTCACCTTC.

This clonotype was recorded a few times. The J gene is TRBJ1-5, the V gene TRBV7-2, with 8 bases identical to TRBD1. With V trimmed by 5 bases and J by 9 bases, 12 bases remained unmatched. CDR1 and CDR2 from the germline V gene are SGHTA and FQGNSA. The CDR3 is 15 residues long. In DNA form, the CDR3 reads TGTGCCAGCAGCACCCAGGACAGGGTAGGGGTGCCCCAGCATTTT. This sequence encodes CASSTQDRVGVPQHF.

The V gene is TRBV2, the J gene TRBJ2-7; D is possibly TRBD1 (5 bases). V dropped 1 base and J dropped 7 bases, with 8 bases sitting between them. CDR1 and CDR2 (germline): SNHLY, FYNNEI. This CDR3 is built from 12 residues. CDR3 protein: CASSEEGWEQYF. In nucleotides, the CDR3 is TGTGCCAGCAGTGAAGAGGGGTGGGAGCAGTACTTC. The full variable domain, in which reference TRBV2 and TRBJ2-7 provide the parts outside the CDR3, is EPEVTQTPSHQVTQMGQEVILRCVPISNHLYFYWYRQILGQKVEFLVSFYNNEISEKSEIFDDQFSVERPDGSNFTLKIRSTKLEDSAMYFCASSEEGWEQYFGPGTRLTVT.

The chain carries TRBV20-1 and TRBJ2-4; 10 positions agree with TRBD2. This CDR3 is 14 amino acids long. With 5 bases clipped from V and 9 bases from J, the junction kept 10 bases outside the gene matches. Germline V CDR1 and CDR2: DFQATT, SNEGSKA (reference sequence). Here the CDR3 reads CSAGIAGGGGIQYF. CDR3 coding DNA: TGCAGTGCTGGGATAGCGGGAGGAGGAGGCATTCAGTACTTC.